In its sample, the clone carrying this T cell receptor (beta chain) was seen a few times. Its cognate antigen is unknown. Germline CDR1 is SGDLS and CDR2 is YYNGEE. The CDR3 is made up of 14 amino acids. Trimming took 2 bases from V and 7 from J, leaving 15 bases between them. This entry belongs to a study of beta chain features in type 1 diabetes. Study findings and constraints: Patients' naive, central memory and regulatory TCRB repertoires appeared more alike than those of healthy donors. More deletions and fewer insertions at VDJ junctions were found in patients with type 1 diabetes. People with Type 1 diabetes carried modestly yet significantly shorter TCRB CDR3s in all four CD4+ subsets.

Reverse transcribing all isolated RNA meant expressed TCRB transcripts were sequenced. Sequenced by immunoSEQ multiplex PCR; TCRdb stores in-frame clones only, minus some. The table includes around 140,000 clones, roughly 10% detected once. Heparinised blood was drawn once per donor, averaging roughly 0.11 L. CD45RO/CCR7/CD25/CD127/CD95/CD27 separated CD4+ naive, central memory, regulatory and stem cell-like memory cells by sorting. The sequence derives from a man aged 25 to 40 with type 1 diabetes. The sequenced sample was central memory CD4+ T cells from blood. The rearrangement links TRBV9 to TRBJ1-2; a possible D gene is TRBD1 (6 bases). The CDR3 protein is CASSVSNVGGGYTF. For the CDR3, the DNA is TGTGCCAGCAGCGTTTCCAATGTAGGGGGTGGCTACACCTTC.